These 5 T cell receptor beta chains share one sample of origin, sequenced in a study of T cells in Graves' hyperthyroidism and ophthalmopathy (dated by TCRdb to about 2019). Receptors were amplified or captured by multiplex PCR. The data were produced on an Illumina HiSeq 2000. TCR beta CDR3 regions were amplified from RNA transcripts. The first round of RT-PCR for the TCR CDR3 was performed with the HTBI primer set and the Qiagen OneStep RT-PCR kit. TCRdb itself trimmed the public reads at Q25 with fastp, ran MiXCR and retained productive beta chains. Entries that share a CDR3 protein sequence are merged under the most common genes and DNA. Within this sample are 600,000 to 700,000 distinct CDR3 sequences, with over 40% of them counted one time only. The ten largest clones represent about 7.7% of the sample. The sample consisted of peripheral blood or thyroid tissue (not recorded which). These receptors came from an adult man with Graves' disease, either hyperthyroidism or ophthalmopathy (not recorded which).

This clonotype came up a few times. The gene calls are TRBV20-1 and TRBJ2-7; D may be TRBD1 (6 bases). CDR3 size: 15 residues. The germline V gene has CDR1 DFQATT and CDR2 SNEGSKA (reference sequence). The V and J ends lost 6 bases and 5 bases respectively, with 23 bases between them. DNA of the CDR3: TGCAGTGCCAGTGGCAGGGGCAGCATTCACGACGAGCAGTACTTC. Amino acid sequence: CSASGRGSIHDEQYF.

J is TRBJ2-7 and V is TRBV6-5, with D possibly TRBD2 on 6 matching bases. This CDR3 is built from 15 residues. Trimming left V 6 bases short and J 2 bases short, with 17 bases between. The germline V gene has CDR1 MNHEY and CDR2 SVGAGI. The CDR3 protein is CASRELATPPYEQYF. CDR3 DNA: TGTGCCAGCAGGGAGCTAGCGACACCTCCCTACGAGCAGTACTTC.

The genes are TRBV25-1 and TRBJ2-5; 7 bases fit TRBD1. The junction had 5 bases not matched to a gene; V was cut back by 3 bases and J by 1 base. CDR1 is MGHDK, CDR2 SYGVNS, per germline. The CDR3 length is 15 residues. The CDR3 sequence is CASSDTAGGQETQYF. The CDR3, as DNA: TGTGCCAGCAGTGACACAGCAGGGGGCCAAGAGACCCAGTACTTC.

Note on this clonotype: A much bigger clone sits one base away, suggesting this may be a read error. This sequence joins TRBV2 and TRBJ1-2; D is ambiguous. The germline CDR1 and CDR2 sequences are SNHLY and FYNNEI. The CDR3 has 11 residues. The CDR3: CASVKTYGCTF. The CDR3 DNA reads TGTGCCAGCGTGAAAACCTATGGCTGCACCTTC.

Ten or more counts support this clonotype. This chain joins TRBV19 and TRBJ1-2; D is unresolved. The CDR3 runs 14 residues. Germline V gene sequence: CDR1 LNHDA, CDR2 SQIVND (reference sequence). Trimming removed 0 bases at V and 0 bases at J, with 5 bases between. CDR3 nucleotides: TGTGCCAGTAGTATAGACAGGTCTAACTATGGCTACACCTTC. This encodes CASSIDRSNYGYTF.